This T cell receptor beta chain was retrieved from a study of PD-1 blockade in classical Hodgkin lymphoma. Overall study findings and caveats: Repertoire differences have undefined causes, possibly disease activity or prior therapy. TCR diversity at baseline was reported to be reduced in newly diagnosed patients relative to healthy donors. Patients with a complete response exhibited baseline diversity comparable to newly diagnosed patients.

Generated by immunoSEQ multiplex PCR, the TCRdb table keeps only in-frame clones and is missing some. Among roughly 31,000 clones listed, approximately 83% were seen once. The ends were cut back, 7 bases at V and 0 bases at J, with 15 bases in the middle. The CDR3 has 15 amino acids. Germline values: CDR1 MNHEY, CDR2 SMNVEV (reference sequence). In the case of this clone: Its antigen remains unknown.

Brentuximab vedotin exposure varied, and every patient relapsed after autologous stem cell transplantation. With magnetic negative selection, CD4+ T cells were purified from PBMCs that had been thawed. Complete response, partial response or progressive disease constituted the best responses recorded. This chain connects TRBV27 to TRBJ1-1; no definite D call. The origin of this receptor is a human donor with classical Hodgkin lymphoma. The sequencing here drew on CD4+ T cells from blood, taken at baseline. The CDR3 nucleotides read TGTGCCAGCAAAGTGTTGGTAGACATGAACACTGAAGCTTTCTTT. Its translation is CASKVLVDMNTEAFF.